This TCR beta chain was captured by sequencing in a study of T cells in Graves' hyperthyroidism and ophthalmopathy. Study as a whole: Pretreatment peripheral blood was obtained at initial diagnosis.

In regard to this clonotype: Antigen: not known.

Stable Graves' hyperthyroidism meant no ophthalmopathy progression within 18 months. The CDR3 extends over 15 amino acids. In germline, CDR1 is SGDLS, CDR2 YYNGEE. V was shortened by 4 bases and J by 1 base, with 12 bases between the two germline ends. Notes on the study in general: For ophthalmopathy, model prediction preceded onset by a median about 6 months.

RNA transcripts gave rise to amplified TCR beta CDR3 regions. Carried out on the TCR CDR3, a first-round RT-PCR used the HTBI primer set. TCRdb processed the multiplex PCR reads anew with MiXCR; each CDR3 protein has one entry. This table holds about 710,000 distinct CDR3 sequences, about 17% found once. The sequenced sample consisted of blood. This chain links TRBV9 with TRBJ1-3; D unclear. The TCR was taken from a man between 18 and 35 years old with Graves' hyperthyroidism. Here the CDR3 DNA reads TGTGCCAGCAGCCACACCGGAGGATCTGGAAACACCATATATTTT. This codes for CASSHTGGSGNTIYF.